A selection of T cell receptor beta chains follows, all from one sample in a study of cytomegalovirus exposure and HLA in healthy donors. Here immunoSEQ multiplex PCR was the method, and the copy in TCRdb shows in-frame clones only, minus some. The repertoire holds approximately 190,000 clones, with about 83% as singletons. What was sequenced was PBMCs. The receptors were sampled from a man aged 40-49 years in good health and CMV-seropositive. Each CDR3 is given with its conserved first and last residue. D genes are given only for firm matches. The size of a clone is reported for some rows only, either as once, few or many, or as a class for expanded clones.

d_gene	v_gene	j_gene	len	abundance	CDR3aa	CDR3nt
NA	TRBV5-1	TRBJ2-1	14	NA	CASSREILYNEQFF	TGCGCCAGCTCTCGGGAGATCCTCTACAATGAGCAGTTCTTC
TRBD1	TRBV6-5	TRBJ1-5	14	NA	CASSWTGVGQPQHF	TGTGCCAGCAGTTGGACAGGGGTAGGGCAGCCCCAGCATTTT
NA	TRBV10-3	TRBJ2-1	11	NA	CAISVQNEQFF	TGTGCCATCAGTGTTCAGAATGAGCAGTTCTTC
TRBD2	TRBV11-1	TRBJ2-5	16	NA	CASSSRGAGAQETQYF	TGTGCCAGCAGCTCAAGGGGAGCGGGGGCACAAGAGACCCAGTACTTC
NA	TRBV4-3	TRBJ1-1	15	NA	CASSQDLAVRTEAFF	TGCGCCAGCAGCCAAGATCTGGCAGTTCGAACTGAAGCTTTCTTT
NA	TRBV10-3	TRBJ2-7	14	NA	CAISERGLSDEQYF	TGTGCCATCAGTGAAAGGGGACTGTCGGACGAGCAGTACTTC
TRBD2	TRBV30	TRBJ2-3	15	NA	CAWSSSGSSTDTQYF	TGTGCCTGGAGTTCTAGCGGGAGTAGCACAGATACGCAGTATTTT
TRBD1	TRBV9	TRBJ1-2	13	NA	CASSTGQGYGYTF	TGTGCCAGCAGCACGGGACAGGGTTATGGCTACACCTTC
TRBD2	TRBV18	TRBJ2-1	14	NA	CASSPTSGRRLQFF	TGTGCCAGCTCACCAACTAGCGGGAGAAGACTGCAGTTCTTC
NA	TRBV5-1	TRBJ1-1	13	NA	CASSSRGTAEAFF	TGCGCCAGCAGTTCAAGAGGTACGGCTGAAGCTTTCTTT
TRBD2	TRBV5-8	TRBJ2-1	17	NA	CASSLAVLAGTYNEQFF	TGTGCCAGCAGCTTGGCCGTGCTAGCGGGGACCTACAATGAGCAGTTCTTC
TRBD2	TRBV25-1	TRBJ2-7	15	NA	CASSAAGTRVDEQYF	TGTGCCAGCAGTGCCGCCGGGACTAGGGTCGACGAGCAGTACTTC
TRBD1	TRBV2	TRBJ1-2	14	once	CASSDPGQGSGYTF	TGTGCCAGCAGTGATCCAGGACAGGGGTCTGGCTACACCTTC
TRBD1	TRBV25-1	TRBJ1-2	17	once	CASSPLRDRGPNYGYTF	TGTGCCAGCAGTCCCCTAAGAGACAGGGGGCCTAACTATGGCTACACCTTC
NA	TRBV19	TRBJ2-5	15	NA	CASSTPGISREAQYF	TGTGCCAGTAGTACCCCAGGGATTTCAAGAGAGGCCCAGTACTTC
TRBD1	TRBV6-5	TRBJ1-4	16	NA	CASSYGLGQWGEKLFF	TGTGCCAGCAGTTATGGTCTGGGACAGTGGGGCGAAAAACTGTTTTTT
TRBD1	TRBV27	TRBJ2-7	15	few	CASSFRGTGLYEQYF	TGTGCCAGCAGTTTTCGCGGGACAGGGCTCTACGAGCAGTACTTC
NA	TRBV6-5	TRBJ2-3	16	NA	CASSYRFTGNPDTQYF	TGTGCCAGCAGTTACCGATTCACAGGGAATCCAGATACGCAGTATTTT
NA	TRBV28	TRBJ1-1	14	NA	CASSSFTGNTEAFF	TGTGCCAGCAGTTCCTTCACTGGGAACACTGAAGCTTTCTTT
NA	TRBV10-3	TRBJ2-3	15	NA	CAIGGASESTDTQYF	TGTGCCATCGGGGGGGCTAGCGAGAGCACAGATACGCAGTATTTT
NA	TRBV4-1	TRBJ1-4	12	NA	CASSQAGRKLFF	TGCGCCAGCAGCCAAGCCGGGAGAAAACTGTTTTTT
NA	TRBV19	TRBJ2-7	14	NA	CASSIGAKPYEQYF	TGTGCCAGTAGTATAGGGGCCAAACCCTACGAGCAGTACTTC
TRBD2	TRBV28	TRBJ2-1	13	NA	CASKTPGLADCVF	TGTGCCAGCAAAACCCCGGGACTAGCGGATTGTGTCTTC
TRBD2	TRBV5-6	TRBJ2-3	15	few	CASSLGTRSTDTQYF	TGTGCCAGCAGTCTTGGGACTAGAAGCACAGATACGCAGTATTTT
NA	TRBV9	TRBJ1-1	18	NA	CASSPRGGHQAGNTEAFF	TGTGCCAGCAGCCCCCGGGGGGGACATCAGGCTGGGAACACTGAAGCTTTCTTT
NA	TRBV2	TRBJ2-1	13	NA	CASSVRPHNEQFF	TGTGCCAGCAGTGTGCGGCCGCACAATGAGCAGTTCTTC
TRBD2	TRBV14	TRBJ2-1	16	NA	CASSGLAGGSYNEQFF	TGTGCCAGCAGTGGACTAGCGGGAGGCTCCTACAATGAGCAGTTCTTC
NA	TRBV11-2	TRBJ2-3	17	NA	CASSLPVGGEYTDTQYF	TGTGCCAGCAGCCTCCCCGTCGGCGGAGAATACACAGATACGCAGTATTTT
NA	TRBV28	TRBJ2-1	12	NA	CASRTGDNEQFF	TGTGCCAGCAGAACCGGAGACAATGAGCAGTTCTTC
TRBD1	TRBV7-2	TRBJ1-5	13	NA	CASSDRVNQPQHF	TGTGCCAGCAGCGACAGGGTAAATCAGCCCCAGCATTTT
NA	TRBV28	TRBJ2-7	15	few	CATDEGSGHLYEQYF	TGTGCCACAGACGAAGGCTCGGGACACCTCTACGAGCAGTACTTC
TRBD2	TRBV9	TRBJ2-2	19	NA	CASSVGALAGVAGTGELFF	TGTGCCAGCAGCGTAGGTGCACTAGCGGGAGTTGCGGGGACCGGGGAGCTGTTTTTT
NA	TRBV11-2	TRBJ2-7	12	once	CASSSREHEQYF	TGTGCCAGCAGCTCCAGGGAACACGAGCAGTACTTC
TRBD1	TRBV19	TRBJ1-5	16	NA	CASSTTGGGNNQPQHF	TGTGCCAGTAGTACCACAGGGGGCGGTAACAATCAGCCCCAGCATTTT
TRBD1	TRBV5-1	TRBJ1-1	14	NA	CASSGGQGNTEAFF	TGCGCCAGCAGCGGAGGACAGGGGAACACTGAAGCTTTCTTT
NA	TRBV27	TRBJ1-1	14	NA	CASSSPGGNTEAFF	TGTGCCAGCAGTTCGCCGGGGGGTAACACTGAAGCTTTCTTT
NA	TRBV4-3	TRBJ1-5	16	few	CASSQDHSLKGQPQHF	TGCGCCAGCAGCCAAGATCACAGTTTAAAGGGGCAGCCCCAGCATTTT
TRBD2	TRBV7-9	TRBJ2-7	15	NA	CASSHEREGIYEQYF	TGTGCCAGCAGTCATGAGCGGGAGGGCATCTACGAGCAGTACTTC
NA	TRBV5-1	TRBJ2-3	17	NA	CASSLPLGGGPTDTQYF	TGCGCCAGCAGCTTGCCGCTCGGCGGGGGCCCCACAGATACGCAGTATTTT
NA	TRBV4-1	TRBJ2-1	15	NA	CASSQEIGVYNEQFF	TGCGCCAGCAGCCAAGAAATCGGGGTCTACAATGAGCAGTTCTTC
TRBD1	TRBV7-2	TRBJ2-7	14	NA	CASRLTGLTYEQYF	TGTGCCAGCAGGCTGACAGGGCTTACCTACGAGCAGTACTTC
TRBD2	TRBV7-9	TRBJ2-7	14	NA	CASSREREADEQYF	TGTGCCAGCAGCCGCGAGCGGGAGGCAGATGAGCAGTACTTC
TRBD1	TRBV7-9	TRBJ1-1	15	NA	CASSLTPDRGTEAFF	TGTGCCAGCAGCCTAACCCCCGACAGGGGCACTGAAGCTTTCTTT
TRBD1	TRBV6-1	TRBJ1-1	13	NA	CASSASGTVEAFF	TGTGCCAGCAGCGCCTCGGGGACAGTTGAAGCTTTCTTT
TRBD1	TRBV2	TRBJ2-7	13	once	CASSGQPHYEQYF	TGTGCCAGCTCGGGACAGCCACACTACGAGCAGTACTTC
TRBD2	TRBV6-6	TRBJ2-7	15	NA	CASSYSLAGGNEQYF	TGTGCCAGCAGTTACTCGCTAGCGGGTGGGAACGAGCAGTACTTC
NA	TRBV4-3	TRBJ2-7	15	NA	CASSHDTGFGDEQYF	TGCGCCAGCAGCCATGACACAGGGTTTGGAGACGAGCAGTACTTC
NA	TRBV2	TRBJ1-2	13	NA	CASSETENYGYTF	TGTGCCAGCAGTGAAACAGAAAACTATGGCTACACCTTC
TRBD1	TRBV5-8	TRBJ2-7	14	few	CASSFGDRVHEQYF	TGTGCCAGCAGCTTTGGGGACAGGGTCCACGAGCAGTACTTC
NA	TRBV2	TRBJ1-1	12	once	CASREGSTEAFF	TGTGCCAGCAGGGAGGGGAGCACTGAAGCTTTCTTT
TRBD1	TRBV5-4	TRBJ2-5	15	NA	CASSPRQGAGETQYF	TGTGCCAGCAGCCCGAGACAGGGGGCCGGAGAGACCCAGTACTTC